This T cell receptor beta chain appears in the sequencing data of a study of glioma-infiltrating T cells. Study-wide findings and caveats: Only very few CDR3 sequences appeared in both tissue and blood. Above-expected tissue-blood divergence occurred in all gliomas, most in low-grade ones.

J gave up 12 bases and V 2 bases, and 12 bases lay outside the gene matches. The germline V gene has CDR1 MNHEY and CDR2 SVGEGT. There are 16 residues in the CDR3. Using RNA template, CDR3s of TCR alpha and beta were amplified with iRepertoire arm-PCR. Input was about 100-450 ng of tissue mRNA or PBMC total RNA. TCRdb processed the multiplex PCR reads anew with MiXCR; each CDR3 protein has one entry. The sample consists of tens of thousands of distinct CDR3 sequences, approximately 39% of them appearing once. This clonotype has only a few counts. What it binds is unknown. V gene TRBV6-2 or TRBV6-3 combines with J gene TRBJ2-1, with TRBD2 identical over 11 bases. The sequenced sample was glioma tissue, nonneoplastic brain tissue, or PBMCs (not recorded which). This TCR came from a human donor with low-grade glioma or glioblastoma, undergoing nonglioma brain surgery, or in good health (not recorded which). CDR3 sequence: CASSYLSGGALYGQFF. In DNA form, the CDR3 reads TGTGCCAGCAGTTACCTTAGCGGGGGGGCCCTTTATGGGCAGTTCTTC.